This T cell receptor (beta chain) emerged from a study of blood T cell repertoires in COVID-19. On the study more broadly: Collection of acute and convalescent COVID-19 samples took place in the United States, Italy and Spain. From T cells, B-cell-depleted T cells, or PBMCs came the material, which was cDNA or gDNA.

Authors' methods: Estimated nucleated cell counts came from reference gene primer amplification. TCRdb keeps only in-frame clones here, not all; method: immunoSEQ multiplex PCR. The D gene and trimming were derived from the DNA, and the V and J assignments and clone size from that table. The sample records 250,000 to 350,000 clones, 89% being singletons. V was pared by 8 bases and J by 6 bases, with 11 bases between. The CDR3 totals 11 residues. The germline V gene encodes CDR1 MDHEN and CDR2 SYDVKM. This TCR was sampled from a middle-aged woman who had recovered from COVID-19. Material for sequencing was peripheral blood. The chain carries TRBV28 and TRBJ2-7; possibly TRBD2 for D (6 bases). The CDR3 coding sequence is TGTGCCAGCGGGGGGTTAGGCGAGCAGTACTTC. It encodes CASGGLGEQYF.